Detailed here is one T cell receptor (beta chain). These data come from a study of blood T cell repertoires in COVID-19. Sequenced by immunoSEQ multiplex PCR; TCRdb stores in-frame clones only, minus some. This table holds approximately 330,000 clones, about 91% found once. CDR3 length equals 12 residues. Trimming left V 0 bases short and J 6 bases short, with 6 bases between. The germline V gene has CDR1 MNHEY and CDR2 SVGAGI. The chain is built from TRBV6-5 and TRBJ2-7; D is unresolved. This receptor was taken from a man aged 25 to 40 with COVID-19, enrolled during active disease. The source material was peripheral blood. DNA for the CDR3: TGTGCCAGCAGTTACTCCTTTTCCGAGCAGTACTTC. It yields the protein CASSYSFSEQYF.